This TCR beta chain was documented in a study of PD-1 blockade in mismatch repair-deficient tumors. Study-wide context: Enrolled about 2012-2016, patients had progressing, pretreated mismatch repair-deficient cancers of about twelve types. Whole-study findings and limits: After pembrolizumab, tumor-resident clones rose rapidly, then generally contracted before radiologic responses.

J was trimmed by 1 base and V by 1 base; bases with no gene match: 1. Germline V gene data show CDR1 as SGHAT and CDR2 as FQNNGV. The length of the CDR3 is 17 residues. Time point indicated: approximately ten-day in vitro stimulation with candidate neoantigen peptide 4. Each of several ELISpot-reactive candidate peptides was used for 10-day stimulation. Profiled with immunoSEQ multiplex PCR; TCRdb holds only in-frame clones, not every one. The repertoire holds about 14,000 clones, with under 90% as singletons. As to this clone: Its antigen remains unidentified.

The sequence was collected from an adult with mismatch repair-deficient cancer. The chain couples TRBV11-2 to TRBJ2-1, with TRBD2 identical over 13 bases. Sample: cells cultured in vitro, taken from a patient treated with pembrolizumab. CDR3 sequence: CASSLGTSGSSYNEQFF. The CDR3 DNA is TGTGCCAGCAGCTTAGGGACTAGCGGGAGTTCCTACAATGAGCAGTTCTTC.